The 9 T cell receptor beta chains listed next were all sequenced from one sample in a study of human T cells and chemical hapten exposure. Time point denoted: patch test 2, 6 weeks after DPC sensitization. Described treatment: therapeutic diphenylcyclopropenone sensitization with weekly scalp DPC. TCRdb redid the calling of the RACE reads with MiXCR, one entry per CDR3 protein. The sample records hundreds of thousands of distinct CDR3 sequences, over 6% being singletons. Sequenced material: whole blood, taken in connection with sensitization to the hapten diphenylcyclopropenone (DPC). These receptors were obtained from a woman between 18 and 30 years old with alopecia areata. Some clones in this sample may be carry-over from other donors' samples.

This chain connects TRBV4-1 to TRBJ2-1; 7 bases align to TRBD1. Germline CDR1 and CDR2: MGHRA and YSYEKL. Trimming at V came to 3 bases and at J to 3 bases, leaving 2 bases not matched to a gene. This CDR3 has 14 residues. This CDR3 is CASSHRTGYNEQFF. CDR3 nucleotides: TGCGCCAGCAGCCATCGGACAGGCTACAATGAGCAGTTCTTC.

This clonotype was counted only a few times. The chain combines TRBV6-5 with TRBJ2-7, with D perhaps matching TRBD1 or TRBD2 (5 bases each). From germline, CDR1 is MNHEY and CDR2 SVGAGI. This CDR3 has 15 residues. Trimming stripped 2 bases from V and 2 bases from J, with 13 bases between. The CDR3 bases are TGTGCCAGCAGTTACGACCGGGACGGCGCCTACGAGCAGTACTTC. Protein sequence: CASSYDRDGAYEQYF.

In nucleotides, the CDR3 is TGCGCCAGCAGCCAAGAATCCCTAGCGGGGGCCAAAAACATTCAGTACTTC. It is translated as CASSQESLAGAKNIQYF. The chain links TRBV4-3 to TRBJ2-4; 9 bases map to TRBD2. CDR3 length: 17 amino acids. CDR1 and CDR2 (germline): LGHNA, YSLEER. With 0 bases clipped from V and 1 base from J, the junction kept 4 bases outside the gene matches.

This clonotype came up many times. V usage is TRBV3-1 and J usage is TRBJ1-4, with D unclear. Germline values: CDR1 LGHDT, CDR2 YNNKEL (reference sequence). Trimming took 4 bases from V and 6 from J, leaving 9 bases between them. The CDR3 consists of 13 residues. The CDR3 nucleotides are TGTGCCAGCAGCCGCCAAATGGATGAAAAACTGTTTTTT. This translates into CASSRQMDEKLFF.

There are a few counts of this clonotype. The V call is TRBV18, the J call TRBJ1-6; D is unclear. The CDR3 spans 18 residues. Germline V gives CDR1 KGHSH, CDR2 LQKENI. V was clipped by 1 base and J by 5 bases, with 18 bases between them. The CDR3 here is CASSPLPGSRKDNSPLHF. In DNA form, the CDR3 reads TGTGCCAGCTCACCACTTCCGGGATCGAGAAAAGATAATTCACCCCTCCACTTT.

The genes are TRBV4-3 and TRBJ2-1; 8 bases align to TRBD2. Germline CDR1 is LGHNA and CDR2 is YSLEER. The CDR3 is made up of 16 amino acids. Trimming cost V 6 bases and J 2 bases; bases outside gene matches: 9. The CDR3 reads CASSRNAGGTYNEQFF. CDR3 nucleotide sequence: TGCGCCAGCAGTCGTAATGCGGGGGGTACCTACAATGAGCAGTTCTTC.

The table lists this clonotype with a few counts. The chain joins TRBV20-1 to TRBJ2-7; no clear D. The CDR3 has 15 residues. In germline, CDR1 is DFQATT, CDR2 SNEGSKA (reference sequence). Deletions cut 0 bases from V and 0 bases from J, with 12 bases between. This chain's CDR3 is CSARDPTLSSYEQYF. For the CDR3, the DNA is TGCAGTGCTAGAGACCCTACTTTAAGCTCCTACGAGCAGTACTTC.

This clonotype came up many times. This chain joins TRBV3-1 and TRBJ2-1; a weak D match, TRBD2 (5 bases). CDR1 is LGHDT, CDR2 YNNKEL, per germline (reference sequence). V dropped 5 bases and J dropped 7 bases, with 9 bases sitting between them. The CDR3 loop spans 12 amino acids. DNA for the CDR3: TGTGCCAGCAGCTTCCGAGGGAATGAGCAGTTCTTC. Translating it yields CASSFRGNEQFF.

This clonotype has more than one count but fewer than ten. The chain has TRBV4-1 and TRBJ1-2; tentatively, D is TRBD1 (6 bases). CDR1 MGHRA and CDR2 YSYEKL come from the germline V gene. Deletions cut 0 bases from V and 2 bases from J, with 7 bases between. This CDR3 has 14 amino acids. CDR3 loop: CASSQEQGNYGYTF. The CDR3, as DNA: TGCGCCAGCAGCCAAGAGCAGGGGAACTATGGCTACACCTTC.